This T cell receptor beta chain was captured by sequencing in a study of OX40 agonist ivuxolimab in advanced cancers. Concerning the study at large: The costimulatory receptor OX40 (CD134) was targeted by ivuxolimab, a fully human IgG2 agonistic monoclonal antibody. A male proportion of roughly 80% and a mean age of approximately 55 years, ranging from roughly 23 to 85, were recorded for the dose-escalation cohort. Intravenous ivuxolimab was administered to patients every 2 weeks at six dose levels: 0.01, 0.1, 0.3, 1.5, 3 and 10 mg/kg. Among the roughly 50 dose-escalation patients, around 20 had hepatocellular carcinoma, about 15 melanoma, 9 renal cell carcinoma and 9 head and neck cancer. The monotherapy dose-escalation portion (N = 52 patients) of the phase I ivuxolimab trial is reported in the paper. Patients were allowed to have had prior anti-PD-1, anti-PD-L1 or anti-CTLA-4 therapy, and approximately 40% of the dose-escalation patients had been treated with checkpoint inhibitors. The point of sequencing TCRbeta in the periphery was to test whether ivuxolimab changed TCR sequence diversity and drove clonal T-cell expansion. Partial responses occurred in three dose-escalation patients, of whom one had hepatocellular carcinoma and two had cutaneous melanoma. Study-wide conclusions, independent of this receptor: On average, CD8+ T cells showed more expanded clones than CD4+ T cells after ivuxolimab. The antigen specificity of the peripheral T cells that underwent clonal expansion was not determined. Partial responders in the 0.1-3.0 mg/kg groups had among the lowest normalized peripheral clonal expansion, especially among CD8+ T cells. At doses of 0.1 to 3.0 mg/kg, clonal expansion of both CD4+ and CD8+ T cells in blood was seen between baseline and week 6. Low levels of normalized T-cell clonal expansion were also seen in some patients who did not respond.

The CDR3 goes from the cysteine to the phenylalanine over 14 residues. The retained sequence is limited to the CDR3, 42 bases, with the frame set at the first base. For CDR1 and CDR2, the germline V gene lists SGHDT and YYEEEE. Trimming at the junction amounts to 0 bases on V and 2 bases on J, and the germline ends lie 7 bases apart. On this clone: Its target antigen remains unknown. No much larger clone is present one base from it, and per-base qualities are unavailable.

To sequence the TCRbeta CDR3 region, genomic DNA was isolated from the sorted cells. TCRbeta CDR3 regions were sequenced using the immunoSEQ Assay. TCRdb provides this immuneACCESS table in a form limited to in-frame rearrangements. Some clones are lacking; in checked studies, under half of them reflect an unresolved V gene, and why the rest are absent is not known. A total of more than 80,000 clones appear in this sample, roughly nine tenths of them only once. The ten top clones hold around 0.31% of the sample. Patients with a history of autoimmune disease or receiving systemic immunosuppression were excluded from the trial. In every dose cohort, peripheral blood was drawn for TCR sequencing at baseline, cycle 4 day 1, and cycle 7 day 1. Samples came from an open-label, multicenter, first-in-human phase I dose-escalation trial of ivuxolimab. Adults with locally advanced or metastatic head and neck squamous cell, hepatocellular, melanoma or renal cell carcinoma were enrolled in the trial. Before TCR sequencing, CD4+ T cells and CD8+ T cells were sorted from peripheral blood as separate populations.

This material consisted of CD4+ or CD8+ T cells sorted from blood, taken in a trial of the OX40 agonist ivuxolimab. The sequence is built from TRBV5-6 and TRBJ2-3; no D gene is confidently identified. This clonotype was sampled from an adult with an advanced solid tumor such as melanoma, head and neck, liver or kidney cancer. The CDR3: CASSLAGYTDTQYF. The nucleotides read TGTGCCAGCAGCTTGGCTGGATACACAGATACGCAGTATTTT.